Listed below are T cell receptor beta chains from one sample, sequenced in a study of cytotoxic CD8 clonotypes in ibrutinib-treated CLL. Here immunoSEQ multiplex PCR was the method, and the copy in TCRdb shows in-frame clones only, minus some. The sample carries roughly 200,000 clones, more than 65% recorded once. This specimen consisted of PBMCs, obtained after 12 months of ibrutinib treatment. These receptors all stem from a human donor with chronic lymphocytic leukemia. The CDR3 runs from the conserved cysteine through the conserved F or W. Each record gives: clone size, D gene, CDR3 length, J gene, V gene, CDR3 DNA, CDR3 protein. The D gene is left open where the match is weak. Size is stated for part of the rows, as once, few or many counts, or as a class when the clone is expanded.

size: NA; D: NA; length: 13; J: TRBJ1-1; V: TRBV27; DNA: TGTGCCATCATGGGAATGGGGGGTACTGAAGCTTTCTTT; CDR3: CAIMGMGGTEAFF
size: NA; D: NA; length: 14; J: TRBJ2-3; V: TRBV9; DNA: TGTGCCAGCAGCGTAGACGGTAACACAGATACGCAGTATTTT; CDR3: CASSVDGNTDTQYF
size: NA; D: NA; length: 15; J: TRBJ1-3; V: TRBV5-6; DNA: TGTGCCAGCAGCTTGACCAGGCCAAATGGAAACACCATATATTTT; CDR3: CASSLTRPNGNTIYF
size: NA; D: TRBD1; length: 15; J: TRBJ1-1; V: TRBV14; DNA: TGTGCCACTCTCCTCAGGGCAGGGGGCTTAACTGAAGCTTTCTTT; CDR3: CATLLRAGGLTEAFF
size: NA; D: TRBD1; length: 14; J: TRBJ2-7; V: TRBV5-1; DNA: TGCGCCAGCAGCCATGAAGGCGGGACAGGCGAGCAGTACTTC; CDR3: CASSHEGGTGEQYF
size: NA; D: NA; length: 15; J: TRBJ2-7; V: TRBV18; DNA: TGTGCCAGCTCACCCAGGCAGGCCCACTCCTACGAGCAGTACTTC; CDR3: CASSPRQAHSYEQYF
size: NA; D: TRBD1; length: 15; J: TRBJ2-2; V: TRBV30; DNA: TGTGCCTGGTCGTTCCGGGACAGGACCACCGGGGAGCTGTTTTTT; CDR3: CAWSFRDRTTGELFF
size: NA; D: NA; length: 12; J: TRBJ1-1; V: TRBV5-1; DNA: TGCGCCAGCAGCTCCGGGTTTTATGAAGCTTTCTTT; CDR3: CASSSGFYEAFF
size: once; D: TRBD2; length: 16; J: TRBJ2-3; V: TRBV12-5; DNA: TGTGCTAGCAGTACACTAGCGGGGGGGTTCCCCCAAACGCAGTATTTT; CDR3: CASSTLAGGFPQTQYF
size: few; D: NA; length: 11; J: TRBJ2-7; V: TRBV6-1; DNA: TGTGGAGGGGGAACCCCCTACGAGCAGTACTTC; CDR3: CGGGTPYEQYF
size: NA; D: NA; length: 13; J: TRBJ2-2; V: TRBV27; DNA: TGTGCCAGGGGGCAGCTTTACACCGGGGAGCTGTTTTTT; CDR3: CARGQLYTGELFF
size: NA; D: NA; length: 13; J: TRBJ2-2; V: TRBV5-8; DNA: TGTGCCAGCAGCTTGTTTGGGTCCGGGGAGCTGTTTTTT; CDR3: CASSLFGSGELFF
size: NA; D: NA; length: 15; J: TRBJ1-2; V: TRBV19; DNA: TGTGCCAGTAGTAAGAACTCTCAGGGTTTATTTGGCTACACCTTC; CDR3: CASSKNSQGLFGYTF
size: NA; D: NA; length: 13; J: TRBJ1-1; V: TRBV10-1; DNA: TGCGCCACCAGCCGGGACGGATACACTGAAGCTTTCTTT; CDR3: CATSRDGYTEAFF
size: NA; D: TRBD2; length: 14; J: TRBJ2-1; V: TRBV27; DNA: TGTGCCAGCAGTTCCGCTCGACTAGCAGACGAGCAGTTCTTC; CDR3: CASSSARLADEQFF
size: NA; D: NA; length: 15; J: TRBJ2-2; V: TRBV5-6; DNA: TGTGCCAGCAGCCGGGGAACACCGAACACCGGGGAGCTGTTTTTT; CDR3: CASSRGTPNTGELFF
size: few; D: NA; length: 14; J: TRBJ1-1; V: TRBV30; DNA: TGTGCCTGGGGTACCGGGACGTCGAACACTGAAGCTTTCTTT; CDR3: CAWGTGTSNTEAFF
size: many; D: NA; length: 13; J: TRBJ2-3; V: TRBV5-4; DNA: TGTGCCAGCAGCTTGCGTACGGGGAATACGCAGTATTTT; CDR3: CASSLRTGNTQYF
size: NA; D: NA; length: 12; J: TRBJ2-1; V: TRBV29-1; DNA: TGCAGCGTTGAGGACCACTACAATGAGCAGTTCTTC; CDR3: CSVEDHYNEQFF
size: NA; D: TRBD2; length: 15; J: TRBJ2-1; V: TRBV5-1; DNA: TGCGCCAGCAGACCGACTAGCGGAGGTGGCAATGAGCAGTTCTTC; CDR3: CASRPTSGGGNEQFF
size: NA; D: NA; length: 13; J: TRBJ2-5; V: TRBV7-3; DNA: TGTGCCAGCAGCTTATCGGGTGTAGAGACCCAGTACTTC; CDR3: CASSLSGVETQYF
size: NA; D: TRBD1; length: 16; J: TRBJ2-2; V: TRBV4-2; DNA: TGTGCCAGCAGCCAAGTAGGGACAGGGTATACCGGGGAGCTGTTTTTT; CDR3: CASSQVGTGYTGELFF
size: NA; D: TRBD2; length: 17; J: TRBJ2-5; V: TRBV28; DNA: TGTGCCAGCAACGAGGCTAGCGGGAGAATCGGGCGAGAGACCCAGTACTTC; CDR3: CASNEASGRIGRETQYF
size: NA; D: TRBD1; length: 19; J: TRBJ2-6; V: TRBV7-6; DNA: TGTGCCAGCAGCTTAGATCCCGGACAGGCCCTCTCTGGGGCCAACGTCCTGACTTTC; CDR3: CASSLDPGQALSGANVLTF